The rows below give T cell receptor beta chains drawn from one sample of a study of T-cell reconstitution after alpha-beta-depleted transplantation in children. TCRdb reprocessed the PCR reads with MiXCR, giving one entry per CDR3 protein. Found here are hundreds of thousands of distinct CDR3 sequences, 9.5% to 13% of them singletons; the top ten hold roughly 28%. The sample here was PBMCs, taken before TCRalphabeta/CD19-depleted stem cell transplant. The receptors here all came from a child younger than two with acute myeloid leukemia, due to receive a stem cell transplant. The CDR3 runs from the conserved cysteine through the conserved F or W. The order of the fields is J gene, D gene, V gene, clone size, CDR3 protein, CDR3 DNA. The D gene is left open where the match is weak. Size is omitted from some rows. Given values are once, few, many or a class for expanded clones.

>TRBJ2-1|TRBD1|TRBV3-1|many
CASSPTGLGNEQFF
TGTGCCAGCAGCCCGACAGGGCTAGGCAATGAGCAGTTCTTC
>TRBJ1-1|-|TRBV12-3/TRBV12-4|many
CASRLQGLGTEAFF
TGTGCCAGCAGATTACAGGGTTTGGGCACTGAAGCTTTCTTT
>TRBJ1-1|TRBD1|TRBV20-1|many
CSARTGNQGTEAFF
TGCAGTGCCAGGACAGGCAACCAGGGGACTGAAGCTTTCTTT
>TRBJ1-1|-|TRBV20-1|many
CSARDGKNTEAFF
TGCAGTGCTAGAGATGGCAAGAACACTGAAGCTTTCTTT
>TRBJ1-1|TRBD1|TRBV11-2|many
CASSLAPGGNTEAFF
TGTGCCAGCAGCTTAGCCCCAGGGGGTAACACTGAAGCTTTCTTT
>TRBJ1-2|-|TRBV5-1|many
CASSPQTANYGYTF
TGCGCCAGCAGCCCTCAGACAGCTAACTATGGCTACACCTTC
>TRBJ2-3|-|TRBV4-3|-
CASSPQSDLKFTDTQYF
TGCGCCAGCAGCCCCCAAAGCGACCTGAAATTCACAGATACGCAGTATTTT
>TRBJ1-1|-|TRBV7-9|-
CASSDPPMYTEAFF
TGTGCCAGCAGCGACCCCCCAATGTACACTGAAGCTTTCTTT
>TRBJ2-3|-|TRBV5-6|many
CASSLRVDTDTQYF
TGTGCCAGCAGCTTGAGGGTCGACACAGATACGCAGTATTTT
>TRBJ1-2|TRBD1|TRBV25-1|many
CASSATGTDLRYTF
TGTGCCAGCAGTGCTACCGGGACAGATCTACGCTACACCTTC
>TRBJ2-7|TRBD2|TRBV6-6|few
CASSRSGEYEQYF
TGTGCCAGCAGCCGCAGCGGGGAGTACGAGCAGTACTTC
>TRBJ2-3|-|TRBV9|many
CASSVGEDTQYF
TGTGCCAGCAGCGTAGGTGAGGATACGCAGTATTTT
>TRBJ2-1|-|TRBV5-1|many
CASSLGTPNSNEQFF
TGCGCCAGCAGCTTGGGGACCCCAAATTCCAATGAGCAGTTCTTC
>TRBJ2-5|TRBD2|TRBV20-1|many
CSARGGTSEETQYF
TGCAGTGCTAGAGGGGGGACTAGCGAAGAGACCCAGTACTTC
>TRBJ1-4|-|TRBV3-1|-
CASSHPATNEKLFF
TGTGCCAGCAGCCACCCAGCAACTAATGAAAAACTGTTTTTT
>TRBJ1-1|-|TRBV12-3/TRBV12-4|many
CASRLTGLTEAFF
TGTGCCAGCAGATTGACAGGCTTAACTGAAGCTTTCTTT
>TRBJ1-6|-|TRBV12-3/TRBV12-4|few
CASRIISYNSPLHF
TGTGCCAGCAGAATAATCTCCTATAATTCACCCCTCCACTTT
>TRBJ1-3|TRBD1|TRBV28|many
CASSLGELRGLGNTIYF
TGTGCCAGCAGTTTGGGTGAACTCAGGGGGCTTGGAAACACCATATATTTT
>TRBJ2-7|TRBD1|TRBV27|many
CASSSLGQGKTYEQYF
TGTGCCAGCAGTTCCCTCGGACAGGGAAAGACCTACGAGCAGTACTTC
>TRBJ2-7|TRBD2|TRBV3-1|many
CASSPLGGSYEQYF
TGTGCCAGCAGCCCACTGGGCGGGAGTTACGAGCAGTACTTC
>TRBJ1-1|-|TRBV18|many
CASSPQGTDTEAFF
TGTGCCAGCTCACCACAGGGTACGGACACTGAAGCTTTCTTT
>TRBJ1-4|TRBD1|TRBV5-1|many
CASSLAGGANEKLFF
TGCGCCAGCAGCTTGGCAGGGGGGGCTAATGAAAAACTGTTTTTT
>TRBJ2-2|TRBD2|TRBV27|-
CASSPAGDGELFF
TGTGCCAGCAGCCCGGCGGGGGACGGGGAGCTGTTTTTT
>TRBJ2-1|-|TRBV5-1|many
CASSLVARSIADSYNEQFF
TGCGCCAGCAGCTTGGTGGCCCGCTCCATAGCGGATTCCTACAATGAGCAGTTCTTC
>TRBJ2-2|-|TRBV7-2|many
CASSYGTANTGELFF
TGTGCCAGCAGCTACGGGACTGCGAACACCGGGGAGCTGTTTTTT
>TRBJ2-2|-|TRBV30|many
CAWSVLANTGELFF
TGTGCCTGGAGTGTACTAGCGAACACCGGGGAGCTGTTTTTT
>TRBJ2-6|-|TRBV13|-
CASSPSQGFSNVLTF
TGTGCCAGCAGCCCCTCTCAGGGGTTCAGCAACGTCCTGACTTTC
>TRBJ2-5|TRBD1|TRBV4-3|many
CASSQDIRTGTQYF
TGCGCCAGCAGCCAAGATATTAGGACAGGGACCCAGTACTTC
>TRBJ2-3|-|TRBV5-1|many
CASSLMYGDTQYF
TGCGCCAGCAGCTTGATGTACGGGGATACGCAGTATTTT
>TRBJ1-6|TRBD1|TRBV20-1|many
CSARRSGGNSPLHF
TGCAGTGCTAGACGTTCAGGGGGAAATTCACCCCTCCACTTT
>TRBJ1-1|TRBD1|TRBV11-2|many
CASSRTGTSNTEAFF
TGTGCCAGCAGCCGGACAGGGACTTCGAACACTGAAGCTTTCTTT
>TRBJ2-2|TRBD2|TRBV20-1|many
CSASGGTSGETNTGELFF
TGCAGTGCCTCAGGGGGGACTAGCGGCGAGACGAACACCGGGGAGCTGTTTTTT
>TRBJ2-2|TRBD2|TRBV20-1|many
CSRGGEITGELFF
TGCAGCCGGGGGGGGGAGATCACCGGGGAGCTGTTTTTT
>TRBJ2-5|-|TRBV7-7|many
CASSFYGTQETQYF
TGTGCCAGCAGCTTCTACGGGACTCAAGAGACCCAGTACTTC
>TRBJ1-3|-|TRBV6-1|many
CASSSEQGSGNTIYF
TGTGCCAGCAGCAGCGAACAGGGCTCTGGAAACACCATATATTTT
>TRBJ2-6|-|TRBV20-1|many
CSARLDSGANVLTF
TGCAGTGCTAGATTGGACTCTGGGGCCAACGTCCTGACTTTC
>TRBJ2-2|-|TRBV10-3|many
CAISDIGAGELFF
TGTGCCATCAGTGACATTGGGGCCGGGGAGCTGTTTTTT
>TRBJ1-1|-|TRBV7-3|many
CASSKGWGTEAFF
TGTGCCAGCAGCAAGGGATGGGGTACTGAAGCTTTCTTT
>TRBJ2-2|-|TRBV2|many
CASSELAKDTGELFF
TGTGCCAGCAGTGAATTGGCCAAGGATACCGGGGAGCTGTTTTTT
>TRBJ1-1|-|TRBV10-3|many
CAISETGGLYTEAFF
TGTGCCATCAGTGAGACTGGCGGGTTGTATACTGAAGCTTTCTTT
>TRBJ2-5|TRBD2|TRBV20-1|few
CSATTPGLAGGIQTQYF
TGCAGTGCTACCACGCCCGGACTAGCGGGAGGGATACAGACCCAGTACTTC
>TRBJ1-4|-|TRBV12-3/TRBV12-4|many
CASSPLGLGEKLFF
TGTGCCAGCAGCCCTCTGGGGTTGGGTGAAAAACTGTTTTTT
>TRBJ1-2|TRBD1|TRBV29-1|many
CSVGTGGNYGYTF
TGCAGCGTTGGAACAGGGGGTAACTATGGCTACACCTTC
>TRBJ1-2|TRBD1|TRBV6-5|many
CASSYSPTGVGYTF
TGTGCCAGCAGTTACTCGCCGACAGGGGTCGGCTACACCTTC
>TRBJ2-3|-|TRBV11-2|many
CASSSVRFSGYTDTQYF
TGTGCCAGCAGCTCAGTTCGGTTCTCGGGTTACACAGATACGCAGTATTTT
>TRBJ1-5|-|TRBV20-1|many
CSAPTEGNQPQHF
TGCAGTGCTCCGACGGAGGGCAATCAGCCCCAGCATTTT
>TRBJ2-7|-|TRBV29-1|many
CSVDGDNYQQYF
TGCAGCGTTGATGGGGACAATTACCAGCAGTACTTC
>TRBJ2-3|-|TRBV11-2|many
CASSFTDYTDTQYF
TGTGCCAGCAGCTTCACGGACTACACAGATACGCAGTATTTT
>TRBJ2-1|-|TRBV20-1|many
CSPTGGYNEQFF
TGCAGTCCGACCGGGGGCTACAATGAGCAGTTCTTC
>TRBJ2-5|TRBD2|TRBV11-2|many
CASSFNPSGGQETQYF
TGTGCCAGCAGCTTCAACCCTAGCGGGGGCCAAGAGACCCAGTACTTC
>TRBJ1-2|TRBD1|TRBV5-1|-
CASSLLITGDRHGYTF
TGCGCCAGCAGCTTACTAATAACAGGGGATCGTCATGGCTACACCTTC
>TRBJ2-1|-|TRBV7-8|few
CASSLAQVYNEQFF
TGTGCCAGCAGCTTAGCACAGGTTTACAATGAGCAGTTCTTC
>TRBJ2-1|TRBD2|TRBV7-2|many
CASRSTGLARNEQFF
TGTGCCAGCAGGTCAACGGGACTAGCGAGGAATGAGCAGTTCTTC
>TRBJ2-3|-|TRBV5-1|many
CASSLSGAGDTQYF
TGCGCCAGCAGCTTGAGTGGGGCGGGGGATACGCAGTATTTT